A single T cell receptor beta chain is shown here with its context. What it recognizes is unknown. The data are from a study of T cell responses to AZD1222 COVID-19 vaccine. Overall study findings and caveats: Donors in the cohort were predominantly white British and more often female, and clonal diversity was possibly underestimated. Only after the peak T cell response were repertoires sampled. Just a handful of AZD1222 recipients tested seropositive at baseline.

Produced via immunoSEQ multiplex PCR; TCRdb's table is partial and in-frame only. The sample holds approximately 110,000 clones, 80% to 90% seen once. Pooling was applied to second doses at about 4 or about 12 weeks. V lost 5 bases, J lost 3 bases, and 9 bases stayed unmatched. Germline lookup yields CDR1 SEHNR and CDR2 FQNEAQ (reference sequence). This CDR3 is built from 17 residues. J is TRBJ2-3 and V is TRBV7-9, with 12 positions matching TRBD2. Material: peripheral blood, obtained 28 days after the second AZD1222 dose. The clonotype was recovered from an adult who received the AZD1222 COVID-19 vaccine. CDR3 residues: CASSPWSSGRATDTQYF. Here the CDR3 DNA reads TGTGCCAGCAGCCCTTGGTCTAGCGGGAGGGCGACAGATACGCAGTATTTT.